These 2 T cell receptor beta chains came from one sample sequenced in a study of response to subunit inactivated influenza vaccine. TCRdb used MiXCR to reprocess the RT-PCR reads, holding one entry per CDR3 protein. The repertoire holds around 200,000 distinct CDR3 sequences, with about 9.3% as singletons. The starting material was non-naive T cells sorted from PBMCs, obtained on the day of vaccination. All receptors derive from a man aged 45-65 years who received an inactivated influenza vaccine.

The V call is TRBV27, the J call TRBJ2-3, with D maybe TRBD1 (7 bases). V lost 5 bases to trimming and J lost 6 bases, with 12 bases between them. This CDR3 region has 13 residues. Germline CDR1 reads MNHEY; CDR2 reads SMNVEV (reference sequence). CDR3 residues: CASSRGTADTQYF. The CDR3 DNA reads TGTGCCAGCAGTCGCGGGACAGCCGATACGCAGTATTTT.

This clonotype has a count of ten or more. V usage is TRBV5-1 and J usage is TRBJ2-7; TRBD2 matches 8 bases. The ends lost 4 bases at V and 4 bases at J; junction bases unmatched: 10. CDR3 size: 15 residues. Germline V gene lookup returns CDR1 SGHRS and CDR2 YFSETQ. The CDR3 loop is CASSTHGAGVYEQYF. In nucleotides, the CDR3 is TGCGCCAGCAGCACCCACGGAGCGGGAGTATACGAGCAGTACTTC.